This T cell receptor (beta chain) was identified during a study of blood T cell repertoires in COVID-19. This CDR3 comprises 16 residues. Per germline, CDR1 MNHEY and CDR2 SMNVEV (reference sequence). The germline V and J ends were trimmed by 2 bases and 4 bases, with 17 bases remaining between them. Generated by immunoSEQ multiplex PCR, the TCRdb table keeps only in-frame clones and is missing some. The table lists around 88,000 clones, around nine tenths of them singletons, with 2.9% in the top ten. Sequences were obtained from peripheral blood. The rearrangement links TRBV27 to TRBJ1-1, with no clear D. This clonotype originated in a woman older than 75 with acute or convalescent COVID-19. CDR3 amino acids: CASSLRFGEGGTEAFF. The CDR3 region has the DNA TGTGCCAGCAGTTTAAGATTCGGGGAGGGAGGCACTGAAGCTTTCTTT.